These T cell receptor beta chains were read from a single sample in a study of blood T cell repertoires in COVID-19. Produced via immunoSEQ multiplex PCR; TCRdb's table is partial and in-frame only. The repertoire holds under 150,000 clones, with roughly 88% as singletons. The specimen was peripheral blood. The receptors here all came from a man between 65 and 85 years old with active COVID-19. CDR3s include the opening cysteine and the closing phenylalanine or tryptophan. The D gene is left open where the match is weak. The listing skips clone size in some rows; elsewhere it reads once, few, many or a size class.

v_gene	abundance	d_gene	j_gene	CDR3nt	CDR3aa
TRBV4-3	NA	TRBD1	TRBJ1-1	TGCGCCAGCAGCCAATCGCAGGGGGACACTGAAGCTTTCTTT	CASSQSQGDTEAFF
TRBV27	once	NA	TRBJ2-7	TGTGCCAGCAGTTTATCCAGGTACCACGAGCAGTACTTC	CASSLSRYHEQYF
TRBV18	NA	NA	TRBJ1-1	TGTGCCAGCTCAGAGCTCGGGAACACTGAAGCTTTCTTT	CASSELGNTEAFF
TRBV7-2	NA	NA	TRBJ2-4	TGTGCCAGCAATGAGCGGGGTGGGGGCGACATTCAGTACTTC	CASNERGGGDIQYF
TRBV5-4	NA	TRBD2	TRBJ2-3	TGTGCCAGCAGCCCGGGGGGAGGGGCAGGCACAGATACGCAGTATTTT	CASSPGGGAGTDTQYF
TRBV19	NA	NA	TRBJ2-5	TGTGCCAGTACAGGGCCGAAGCAAGAGACCCAGTACTTC	CASTGPKQETQYF
TRBV5-1	NA	NA	TRBJ2-5	TGCGCCAGCAGCTTGGTTCCCCGGGAGACCCAGTACTTC	CASSLVPRETQYF
TRBV2	NA	TRBD2	TRBJ2-7	TGTGCCAGCGGTCAAATGACTAGCGGGAGGGCGGGTGAGCAGTACTTC	CASGQMTSGRAGEQYF
TRBV27	NA	NA	TRBJ2-7	TGTGCCAGCAGTTTATCGACCGGGTCTTCCTACGAGCAGTACTTC	CASSLSTGSSYEQYF
TRBV27	NA	NA	TRBJ2-2	TGTGCCAGCAGTAGGGGTCAGGGGAACACCGGGGAGCTGTTTTTT	CASSRGQGNTGELFF
TRBV18	NA	TRBD1	TRBJ1-6	TGTGCCAGCTCACCCTTAGACAGGGGGCTAGGCACTCTTTCACCCCTCCACTTT	CASSPLDRGLGTLSPLHF
TRBV7-2	once	NA	TRBJ2-1	TGTGCCAGCAGCTTAGCCCACTTCTACAATGAGCAGTTCTTC	CASSLAHFYNEQFF
TRBV19	NA	NA	TRBJ1-1	TGTGCCAGTAGTGATATCGACCGGAGGACCACTGAAGCTTTCTTT	CASSDIDRRTTEAFF
TRBV7-6	once	TRBD2	TRBJ2-7	TGTGCCAGCAGCTTCCGGCCTAGCGGAGCCTACGAGCAGTACTTC	CASSFRPSGAYEQYF